This TCR beta chain was captured by sequencing in a study of T cells after posttransplantation cyclophosphamide (dated by TCRdb to 2016 to 2017). Turning to the overall study: The study tracked T cell repertoire reconstitution by TRB sequencing after myeloablative bone marrow transplantation using posttransplantation cyclophosphamide as GVHD prophylaxis. In 3 patients, up to about 3 additional blood samples taken between 2 and 5.2 years after transplant also underwent TRB sequencing, as did pretransplant blood from a handful of patients. Samples from approximately 40 PTCy-treated patients and approximately 15 related bone marrow donors of those patients were subjected to antigen receptor sequencing. Public TRB sequences were compared against a database of over 3,500 sequences linked to responses to pathogens, tumor antigens, self-antigens and alloantigens. TRA and TRB clonality were tightly correlated in 9 samples, so subsequent TCR analyses focused on TRB only. TRB sequencing was performed on blood from all 35 or so PTCy patients with 1-year posttransplant specimens.

From a lookup of the germline V gene, CDR1 and CDR2 are SGHTS and YDEGEE. The cysteine opens and the phenylalanine closes a CDR3 of 14 amino acids. Just the 42-base CDR3 DNA is kept, in frame starting at base 1. The junction carries 11 bases between V and J, which are trimmed by 0 bases and 4 bases respectively. TRB sequencing was run on genomic DNA with either the immunoSEQ assay at survey resolution or the hsTCRB kit. On the authors' methods: Initial read processing used immunoSEQ software, and repertoire analyses used the LymphoSeq R package. Clonality was computed as 1 minus normalized Shannon entropy; Gini coefficient was also calculated for each TRB dataset. Phenotypes of unsorted samples were inferred by mapping TRB sequences from sorted subsets of the recipient or donor onto unsorted samples of the same recipient. The clones in this table, taken by TCRdb from immuneACCESS, are in-frame only. Not every clone is retained; where verified, under half of the shortfall comes from an unresolved V gene, and the cause of the rest is unknown. That table gives V, J and clone size, and the DNA gave D and trimming. This sample is represented by 4,500 to 5,000 clones; roughly 82% of them were singletons. In total, the top ten clones hold around 19% of the sample.

The full study reports these points: Across 45 patients, TRB clonality was highly associated with recipient CMV seropositivity and CMV reactivation, and PTCy diversity was similar to diversity in CNI/methotrexate controls. The TRB repertoires of T cells infiltrating skin or the GI tract showed only limited overlap with the TRB repertoires found in blood. At 1-2 months, donor-recipient similarity was low but rose over the first year, and the later blood repertoires were often dominated by donor CD8+ memory clones.

According to the study, the label for this sample's treatment or condition signals: high-dose cyclophosphamide on days +3 and +4 as single-agent GVHD prophylaxis. Busulfan and fludarabine conditioning, a related or unrelated marrow graft, and cyclophosphamide on days +3 and +4 were given to PTCy patients. PTCy-treated patients came from a prospective multi-institutional clinical trial. Peripheral blood and bone marrow mononuclear cells were isolated by Ficoll-Hypaque density centrifugation and cryopreserved. As regards this clone: Its antigen specificity is not known. No much larger clone exists at a distance of one base, and base qualities are not known.

The sequence came from a male patient aged 45-60 years who received an allogeneic stem cell transplant from an unrelated donor, was CMV-positive, and had acute GVHD only. Some T cells seen after a transplant may have their origin in the graft donor. The V and J genes are TRBV5-8 and TRBJ2-7, with TRBD1 perhaps the D gene, on 6 matching bases. The sequencing used PBMCs, collected 86 days after allogeneic stem cell transplant with posttransplant cyclophosphamide. The nucleotides are TGTGCCAGCAGCTTGGCACAGGGCCCTTACGAGCAGTACTTC. Translated, it gives CASSLAQGPYEQYF.